The 18 T cell receptor beta chains below all came from one sample that was sequenced in a study of beta chain features in type 1 diabetes. The authors reverse transcribed all of the isolated RNA, so sequencing captured expressed TCRB transcripts. The assay was immunoSEQ multiplex PCR, and TCRdb's table has in-frame clones only and misses some. The table records hundreds of thousands of clones, approximately 10% of them present only once. Study-level points and caveats: Among all four CD4+ subsets, Type 1 diabetes patients had TCRB CDR3s that were moderately but significantly shorter.

Antigen specificity for these receptors is unknown. Sequencing was done on a sample of central memory CD4+ T cells from blood. The receptors here all came from a man aged 25-45 years with type 1 diabetes.

The rearrangement joins TRBV5-6 to TRBJ1-6, with D unclear. CDR1 is SGHDT, CDR2 YYEEEE, per germline. The CDR3 loop spans 14 amino acids. The V end was cut by 0 bases, the J end by 14 bases, with 15 bases between. CDR3 in amino acids: CASSLGEALGALHF. The CDR3 region has the DNA TGTGCCAGCAGCTTGGGCGAGGCGTTGGGAGCCCTCCACTTT.

The chain is built from TRBV28 and TRBJ2-3; TRBD2 matches at 7 bases. CDR1 and CDR2 from the germline V gene are MDHEN and SYDVKM. CDR3 length: 16 residues. The V gene end was trimmed by 3 bases and the J gene end by 0 bases; junction bases not matched to a gene: 6. Here the CDR3 DNA reads TGTGCCAGCAGTTTGGGAGCGGGGAAGAGCACAGATACGCAGTATTTT. Translating it yields CASSLGAGKSTDTQYF.

This chain links TRBV5-4 with TRBJ1-1; no definite D call. The CDR3 extends over 12 amino acids. Germline V gene data show CDR1 as SGHNT and CDR2 as YYREEE (reference sequence). Deletions cut 1 base from V and 3 bases from J, with 4 bases between. This chain's CDR3 is CASSLLDTEAFF. The CDR3 region has the DNA TGTGCCAGCAGCTTGTTGGACACTGAAGCTTTCTTT.

The table lists this clone with many counts. The chain joins TRBV9 to TRBJ1-2; 7 bases fit TRBD1. CDR1 and CDR2 (germline): SGDLS, YYNGEE. Losses at the gene ends were 2 bases for V and 2 bases for J; bases not matched to a gene: 3. This CDR3 is 14 amino acids long. CDR3 region: CASSVQGGNYGYTF. The CDR3 DNA reads as TGTGCCAGCAGCGTCCAGGGGGGGAACTATGGCTACACCTTC.

The chain carries TRBV28 and TRBJ2-1, with D hard to call. This CDR3 comprises 16 residues. Per the germline V gene, CDR1 is MDHEN and CDR2 is SYDVKM. The V gene lost 1 base and the J gene lost 4 bases, with 14 bases spanning the gap. This CDR3 reads CASSLFGQTYYNEQFF. DNA of the CDR3: TGTGCCAGCAGTTTATTCGGCCAGACGTATTACAATGAGCAGTTCTTC.

CDR3 sequence: CASSLGAGGLIGRETQYF. CDR3 coding DNA: TGTGCCAGCAGCTTAGGAGCGGGGGGGCTCATTGGGAGAGAGACCCAGTACTTC. The V gene is TRBV7-9, the J gene TRBJ2-5, with TRBD2 matching 10 bases. J lost 4 bases, V lost 1 base, and 12 bases had no gene match. The germline CDR1 and CDR2 sequences are SEHNR and FQNEAQ (reference sequence). The CDR3 length is 18 residues. Full variable domain (rest looked up from reference TRBV7-9 and TRBJ2-5): DTGVSQNPRHKITKRGQNVTFRCDPISEHNRLYWYRQTLGQGPEFLTYFQNEAQLEKSRLLSDRFSAERPKGSFSTLEIQRTEQGDSAMYLCASSLGAGGLIGRETQYFGPGTRLLVL.

This clone was counted a few times. The chain joins TRBV11-2 to TRBJ2-6; D gene ambiguous. The V gene's germline CDR1 is SGHAT and CDR2 FQNNGV. Trimming took off 7 bases at V and 4 bases at J, with 8 bases between the two ends. The CDR3 covers 13 residues. The CDR3 is CASTTLGANVLTF. In DNA form, the CDR3 reads TGTGCCAGCACCACCCTGGGGGCCAACGTCCTGACTTTC. Drawing the rest from reference TRBV11-2 and TRBJ2-6, the complete variable domain is EAGVAQSPRYKIIEKRQSVAFWCNPISGHATLYWYQQILGQGPKLLIQFQNNGVVDDSQLPKDRFSAERLKGVDSTLKIQPAKLEDSAVYLCASTTLGANVLTFGAGSRLTVL.

This clone appeared a few times. DNA for the CDR3: TGTGCCAGTAGTATCACCAACAGGGGCAGCGGGAACACTGCGGCTTTCTTT. As protein: CASSITNRGSGNTAAFF. The rearrangement links TRBV19 to TRBJ1-1, with 7 bases fitting TRBD1. CDR1 and CDR2 from the germline V gene are LNHDA and SQIVND (reference sequence). The ends lost 3 bases at V and 11 bases at J; junction bases unmatched: 21. The CDR3 consists of 17 residues.

This clone was seen a handful of times. The V call is TRBV6-6, the J call TRBJ1-1; D is undetermined. The CDR3 spans 15 residues. Germline values: CDR1 MNHNY, CDR2 SVGAGI (reference sequence). Trimming took off 5 bases at V and 3 bases at J, with 16 bases between the two ends. CDR3 DNA: TGTGCCAGCAGTGGGCGGACCGTTACGCACACTGAAGCTTTCTTT. It is translated as CASSGRTVTHTEAFF.

In nucleotides, the CDR3 is TGTGCCAGCAGCCCCCCCGGCGGGGGGCAAGAGACCCAGTACTTC. Amino acid sequence: CASSPPGGGQETQYF. The gene calls are TRBV11-2 and TRBJ2-5, with 8 positions matching TRBD2. This CDR3 contains 15 residues. Losses at the gene ends were 5 bases for V and 2 bases for J; bases not matched to a gene: 7. The germline V gene has CDR1 SGHAT and CDR2 FQNNGV.

This chain connects TRBV4-3 to TRBJ1-6; the D gene is possibly TRBD1 (5 bases). The germline V gene has CDR1 LGHNA and CDR2 YSLEER. V lost 2 bases to trimming and J lost 8 bases, with 16 bases between them. This CDR3 comprises 16 residues. DNA for the CDR3: TGCGCCAGCAGCCAATGGGCCGGGACGGTGGATTCACCCCTCCACTTT. Translating gives CASSQWAGTVDSPLHF.

For the CDR3, the DNA is TGTGCCAGCAGCCCGACGGGGAGAACCAAAAACATTCAGTACTTC. This encodes CASSPTGRTKNIQYF. The chain carries TRBV7-2 and TRBJ2-4; the D gene is possibly TRBD2 (5 bases). This CDR3 is 15 amino acids long. Germline V gene data show CDR1 as SGHTA and CDR2 as FQGNSA. Trimming left V 5 bases short and J 2 bases short, with 13 bases between.

This clone has a handful of counts. The chain combines TRBV5-1 with TRBJ2-5; unclear D gene. The CDR3 is 13 amino acids. The V end was cut by 3 bases, the J end by 5 bases, with 11 bases between. CDR1 and CDR2 (germline): SGHRS, YFSETQ. CDR3 residues: CASSSPHGETQYF. In DNA, the CDR3 is TGCGCCAGCAGCTCACCCCACGGGGAGACCCAGTACTTC. The entire variable domain, with the rest obtained from reference TRBV5-1 and TRBJ2-5, is as follows: KAGVTQTPRYLIKTRGQQVTLSCSPISGHRSVSWYQQTPGQGLQFLFEYFSETQRNKGNFPGRFSGRQFSNSRSEMNVSTLELGDSALYLCASSSPHGETQYFGPGTRLLVL.

This clone occurred a few times. The chain combines TRBV7-2 with TRBJ2-7, with D possibly being TRBD1 (5 bases). The V and J ends lost 3 bases and 4 bases respectively, with 10 bases between them. This CDR3 is 13 amino acids long. The germline V gene encodes CDR1 SGHTA and CDR2 FQGNSA. The CDR3, as DNA: TGTGCCAGCAGCTTTAGGGGAACGTACGAGCAGTACTTC. Protein product: CASSFRGTYEQYF.

Only a few counts were recorded for this clone. The chain links TRBV10-3 to TRBJ2-7, with TRBD2 as a possible D gene (6 bases). This CDR3 contains 12 residues. The germline V gene has CDR1 ENHRY and CDR2 SYGVKD. Trimming stripped 4 bases from V and 5 bases from J, with 9 bases between. CDR3 DNA sequence: TGTGCCATCAGTGGACTAGGTAACGAGCAGTACTTC. This encodes CAISGLGNEQYF.

This chain uses TRBV9 with TRBJ1-5; D may be TRBD1 (5 bases). The CDR3 length is 14 residues. Germline V gives CDR1 SGDLS, CDR2 YYNGEE. Trimming took 2 bases from V and 5 from J, leaving 11 bases between them. CDR3 in DNA: TGTGCCAGCAGCGTTGGCAGGGAATATCAGCCCCAGCATTTT. It specifies CASSVGREYQPQHF.

For this clone: A much larger clone differs by one base, so this may be a read error. The chain combines TRBV5-1 with TRBJ1-1, with TRBD1 as a possible D gene (5 bases). V was cut by 5 bases and J by 1 base, with 6 bases left in between. Germline V gene lookup returns CDR1 SGHRS and CDR2 YFSETQ. The CDR3 covers 12 residues. CDR3 region: CASSGGNTEAFF. The CDR3 DNA reads as TGCGCCAGCAGTGGGGGGAACACTGAAGCTTTCTTT.

This chain connects TRBV10-3 to TRBJ2-3; possibly TRBD2 for D (7 bases). The CDR3 runs 16 residues. Germline assignment: CDR1 ENHRY and CDR2 SYGVKD. Trimming removed 3 bases at V and 0 bases at J, with 13 bases between. The CDR3 nucleotides read TGTGCCATCAGTGAAGGGGGGGCACTCAGCACAGATACGCAGTATTTT. It is translated as CAISEGGALSTDTQYF.